A single sample gave rise to the 9 T cell receptor beta chains below, sequenced in a study of TIL therapy for anti-PD-1-resistant metastatic lung cancer. The immunoSEQ assay was v3. Sequenced by immunoSEQ multiplex PCR; TCRdb stores in-frame clones only, minus some. The repertoire holds under 65,000 clones, over 75% seen once, with under 3% in the top ten. The time point here: pre-treatment sample, taken before nivolumab and TIL therapy. Sequenced material: blood, taken at baseline. These receptors came from a person between 25 and 79 years old with non-small cell lung cancer.

This chain connects TRBV29-1 to TRBJ2-7; TRBD1 might be the D (5 bases). Looked up from germline, CDR1 is SQVTM and CDR2 is ANQGSEA. V dropped 7 bases and J dropped 0 bases, with 10 bases sitting between them. The CDR3 is 12 residues long. The CDR3 loop reads CSARRDSYEQYF. The CDR3 DNA follows: TGCAGCGCACGCAGGGACTCCTACGAGCAGTACTTC.

The CDR3 DNA sequence: TGTGCCAGCAGCTTATATAGCGGGCGGAACGAGCAGTACTTC. It specifies CASSLYSGRNEQYF. The chain uses TRBV13 and TRBJ2-7, with TRBD2 identical over 7 bases. This CDR3 region has 14 residues. CDR1 is PRHDT and CDR2 is FYEKMQ in the germline V gene (reference sequence). The junction had 6 bases not matched to a gene; V was cut back by 2 bases and J by 5 bases.

The gene calls are TRBV7-8 and TRBJ1-1; no firm D call. The CDR3 runs to 16 residues. Trimming removed 2 bases at V and 0 bases at J, with 13 bases between. Germline CDR1 is SGHVS and CDR2 is FQNEAQ. In DNA, the CDR3 is TGTGCCAGCAGCTTATTATCGAGGGCCATGAACACTGAAGCTTTCTTT. This gives the protein CASSLLSRAMNTEAFF.

The V call is TRBV19, the J call TRBJ1-1; TRBD1 aligns across 7 bases. V lost 4 bases, J lost 2 bases, and 7 bases stayed unmatched. This CDR3 contains 15 residues. CDR1 and CDR2 (germline): LNHDA, SQIVND (reference sequence). CDR3 residues: CASSTWDRANTEAFF. CDR3 DNA sequence: TGTGCCAGTAGTACCTGGGACAGAGCAAACACTGAAGCTTTCTTT.

As DNA, the CDR3 is TGTGCCAGTAGCCTGGGACTAGCGGGAACGGGTGAGCAGTTCTTC. Protein product: CASSLGLAGTGEQFF. V usage is TRBV19 and J usage is TRBJ2-1; 13 nucleotides align to TRBD2. This CDR3 contains 15 residues. Trimming took 6 bases from V and 9 from J; bases not matched to a gene: 8. Germline V gene data show CDR1 as LNHDA and CDR2 as SQIVND (reference sequence).

As regards this clone: At one boundary the junction diverges from the germline segment, which might be a read error. The chain recombines TRBV30 with TRBJ2-7, with D maybe TRBD1 (6 bases). Germline V gene data show CDR1 as GTSNPN and CDR2 as SVGIG (reference sequence). The CDR3 has 13 amino acids. CDR3 in amino acids: CAWSPPARTAITF. CDR3 in DNA: TGTGCCTGGAGTCCCCCCGCCAGGACAGCTATTACTTTC.

This sequence joins TRBV2 and TRBJ2-3, with 7 bases lining up with TRBD1. After removal of 8 bases from V and 3 bases from J, the junction contained 8 bases not matched to a gene. Germline loops: CDR1 SNHLY, CDR2 FYNNEI. The CDR3 has 14 residues. The CDR3 DNA reads as TGTGCCAGCCTTATCAGGGGGTTGACAGATACGCAGTATTTT. As protein: CASLIRGLTDTQYF.

The genes are TRBV4-3 and TRBJ2-7, with D tentatively TRBD1 or TRBD2 (5 bases each). V dropped 5 bases and J dropped 0 bases, with 14 bases sitting between them. The CDR3 has 15 amino acids. The germline V gene encodes CDR1 LGHNA and CDR2 YSLEER. The CDR3 protein is CASSFSGTGSYEQYF. The CDR3 DNA reads as TGCGCCAGCAGCTTCTCCGGGACGGGCTCCTACGAGCAGTACTTC.

The chain carries TRBV5-1 and TRBJ1-2, with TRBD1 matching over 7 bases. From germline, CDR1 is SGHRS and CDR2 YFSETQ. The CDR3 length is 14 residues. Trimming removed 1 base from V and 2 bases from J; junction bases left unmatched: 2. Written as DNA, the CDR3 is TGCGCCAGCAGCTTGACAGGGGCCAACTATGGCTACACCTTC. This encodes CASSLTGANYGYTF.